This entry features one T cell receptor (beta chain) sequence. Its antigen is not identified. CDR1 is SGHTA and CDR2 is FQGNSA in the germline V gene. Trimming stripped 6 bases from V and 5 bases from J, with 13 bases between. The CDR3 is 13 residues long. The sample comes from a study of blood T cells in healthy people across ages. Together with a sample-barcoded 5' primer, a J-beta primer mix was included in a second PCR lasting 7 to 11 cycles. Researchers report that each sample yielded at least 3 million CDR3-containing paired-end reads. TCRdb used MiXCR to reprocess the 5' RACE reads, holding one entry per CDR3 protein. The table lists around 1,600,000 distinct CDR3 sequences, less than 45% of them singletons. Findings and caveats of the study: Getting older went along with TCR beta diversity per million T cells dropping roughly linearly.

Per-sample yields of isolated PBMCs were at least 7 million. The TCR originated in a woman aged 18-35 years in good health. What was sequenced was blood. The chain is built from TRBV7-2 and TRBJ1-2; D uncertain. The CDR3 sequence: CASSLLLEYGYTF. In DNA, the CDR3 is TGTGCCAGCAGTCTCCTCCTGGAATATGGCTACACCTTC.